This is a list of T cell receptor beta chains from one sample in a study of graft-versus-host responses after intestinal transplantation. Their recognized antigens are unknown. TCRdb keeps only in-frame clones here, not all; method: immunoSEQ multiplex PCR. The table has about 130,000 clones, just over 90% seen once. Sample: unstimulated CD4+ T cells sorted from spleen or lymph node cells, taken before intestinal transplant. Receptor source: a human donor who received an intestinal transplant. The CDR3 runs from the conserved cysteine through the conserved F or W. The order of the fields is D gene, V gene, clone size, J gene, CDR3 DNA, CDR3 protein. The D gene is left open where the match is weak. Size values are once, few and many counts, or a class for expanded clones, and some rows have none.

d_call: .
v_call: TRBV10-3
clone_size: .
j_call: TRBJ1-1
cdr3_nt: TGTGCCATCAAGGGGGTTGGAGCTGAAGCTTTCTTT
cdr3_aa: CAIKGVGAEAFF

d_call: TRBD1
v_call: TRBV6-1
clone_size: .
j_call: TRBJ2-5
cdr3_nt: TGTGCCAGCAGTGCCTACAGGGGGCAGGGAGAGACCCAGTACTTC
cdr3_aa: CASSAYRGQGETQYF

d_call: .
v_call: TRBV6-5
clone_size: few
j_call: TRBJ1-2
cdr3_nt: TGTGCCAGCAGGTACTCCCATACAGGGAGCTATGGCTACACCTTC
cdr3_aa: CASRYSHTGSYGYTF

d_call: .
v_call: TRBV30
clone_size: .
j_call: TRBJ2-5
cdr3_nt: TGTGCCTGGAGCACCGCGTTAGGACAGCGATACCAAGAGACCCAGTACTTC
cdr3_aa: CAWSTALGQRYQETQYF

d_call: TRBD1
v_call: TRBV25-1
clone_size: .
j_call: TRBJ2-7
cdr3_nt: TGTGCCAGCAGTGAATCCGGGACAGGGTTCTACGAGCAGTACTTC
cdr3_aa: CASSESGTGFYEQYF

d_call: .
v_call: TRBV7-9
clone_size: .
j_call: TRBJ1-1
cdr3_nt: TGTGCCAGCAGCTTAAAGGGATACACTGAAGCTTTCTTT
cdr3_aa: CASSLKGYTEAFF

d_call: .
v_call: TRBV6-4
clone_size: .
j_call: TRBJ1-2
cdr3_nt: TGTGCCAGCAGTGCAGGTCTCAACTATGGCTACACCTTC
cdr3_aa: CASSAGLNYGYTF

d_call: .
v_call: TRBV6-1
clone_size: .
j_call: TRBJ2-2
cdr3_nt: TGTGCCAGCAGTGACTACCCCGGGGAGCTGTTTTTT
cdr3_aa: CASSDYPGELFF

d_call: TRBD2
v_call: TRBV18
clone_size: .
j_call: TRBJ2-1
cdr3_nt: TGTGCCAGCTCACGGGTGGCGAAACCGGGGGGCAATGAGCAGTTCTTC
cdr3_aa: CASSRVAKPGGNEQFF

d_call: TRBD1
v_call: TRBV10-2
clone_size: .
j_call: TRBJ1-4
cdr3_nt: TGCGCCAGCAGAGACAGGGCCAGGGAAAAACTGTTTTTT
cdr3_aa: CASRDRAREKLFF

d_call: .
v_call: TRBV7-2
clone_size: .
j_call: TRBJ1-3
cdr3_nt: TGTGCCAGCAGCTTGATTTGGGAGATAGGCTTTTTTGGAAACACCATATATTTT
cdr3_aa: CASSLIWEIGFFGNTIYF

d_call: .
v_call: TRBV29-1
clone_size: .
j_call: TRBJ1-2
cdr3_nt: TGCAGCGTTGAACGAAACCTACAGGACCCTTATGGCTACACCTTC
cdr3_aa: CSVERNLQDPYGYTF

d_call: .
v_call: TRBV18
clone_size: .
j_call: TRBJ2-6
cdr3_nt: TGTGCCAGCTCACCCTGGGCCGGGGCCAACGTCCTGACTTTC
cdr3_aa: CASSPWAGANVLTF

d_call: TRBD1
v_call: TRBV4-1
clone_size: .
j_call: TRBJ2-4
cdr3_nt: TGCGCCAGCAGCCAAGTTGGGACAGGGGGAAACATTCAGTACTTC
cdr3_aa: CASSQVGTGGNIQYF